The rows below give T cell receptor beta chains drawn from one sample of a study of cytomegalovirus exposure and HLA in healthy donors. Sequenced by immunoSEQ multiplex PCR; TCRdb stores in-frame clones only, minus some. The data contain about 170,000 clones, 76% of them seen just once; the ten biggest clones take up 0.7% to 0.8%. The sample consisted of PBMCs. The source of these receptors is a female donor in good health and CMV-seronegative. CDR3s include the opening cysteine and the closing phenylalanine or tryptophan. The D gene is left open where the match is weak. Clone size is shown for a subset of rows, as once, few, many or a class of expanded clone.

CASSPTGTSFYEQYF	TGTGCCAGCAGCCCAACCGGGACTAGCTTCTACGAGCAGTACTTC	TRBV7-9	TRBJ2-7	TRBD2	few
CASSVMGGYNEQFF	TGTGCCAGCAGCGTAATGGGGGGATACAATGAGCAGTTCTTC	TRBV9	TRBJ2-1	NA	NA
CASSAGAGVNEQFF	TGTGCCAGCAGTGCCGGGGCAGGGGTCAATGAGCAGTTCTTC	TRBV2	TRBJ2-1	NA	NA
CASSQVGSREGGYTF	TGCGCCAGCAGCCAAGTAGGGAGCAGGGAGGGTGGCTACACCTTC	TRBV4-1	TRBJ1-2	NA	NA
CASSPGASSGNTIYF	TGTGCCAGCAGCCCGGGAGCTAGCTCTGGAAACACCATATATTTT	TRBV6-5	TRBJ1-3	NA	few
CASSSSLTVYNSPLHF	TGCGCCAGCAGCTCTTCCTTGACAGTCTATAATTCACCCCTCCACTTT	TRBV5-1	TRBJ1-6	NA	NA
CASSQPGHTNEKLFF	TGCGCCAGCAGCCAACCGGGACATACTAATGAAAAACTGTTTTTT	TRBV4-3	TRBJ1-4	NA	NA
CASHRERSREAFF	TGTGCCAGCCACAGGGAGCGGTCCCGAGAAGCTTTCTTT	TRBV28	TRBJ1-1	NA	NA
CASSIPNHGEKLFF	TGTGCCAGTAGTATCCCCAACCATGGCGAAAAACTGTTTTTT	TRBV19	TRBJ1-4	NA	NA
CASSRDYQTYEQYF	TGTGCCAGCAGTCGGGACTATCAGACCTACGAGCAGTACTTC	TRBV9	TRBJ2-7	TRBD2	NA
CASSATTSGEAEQYF	TGTGCCAGCAGCGCAACCACTAGCGGGGAGGCCGAGCAGTACTTC	TRBV11-2	TRBJ2-7	TRBD2	NA
CASATGGYEQYF	TGTGCCAGCGCCACAGGGGGCTACGAGCAGTACTTC	TRBV7-3	TRBJ2-7	TRBD1	NA
CASSPIRGGVQPQHF	TGTGCCAGCAGCCCGATCCGGGGGGGGGTCCAGCCCCAGCATTTT	TRBV7-9	TRBJ1-5	NA	NA
CASSLGAGVTYEQYF	TGTGCCAGCAGCTTAGGGGCGGGGGTCACCTACGAGCAGTACTTC	TRBV7-2	TRBJ2-7	TRBD2	few
CASMGLAGVGELFF	TGCGCCAGCATGGGACTAGCGGGAGTCGGGGAGCTGTTTTTT	TRBV5-1	TRBJ2-2	TRBD2	NA
CAWSGPWGAEAFF	TGTGCCTGGAGTGGCCCCTGGGGGGCTGAAGCTTTCTTT	TRBV30	TRBJ1-1	NA	NA
CASSYSRAIHQPQHF	TGTGCCAGCAGTTACTCGAGGGCCATTCATCAGCCCCAGCATTTT	TRBV6-5	TRBJ1-5	NA	NA